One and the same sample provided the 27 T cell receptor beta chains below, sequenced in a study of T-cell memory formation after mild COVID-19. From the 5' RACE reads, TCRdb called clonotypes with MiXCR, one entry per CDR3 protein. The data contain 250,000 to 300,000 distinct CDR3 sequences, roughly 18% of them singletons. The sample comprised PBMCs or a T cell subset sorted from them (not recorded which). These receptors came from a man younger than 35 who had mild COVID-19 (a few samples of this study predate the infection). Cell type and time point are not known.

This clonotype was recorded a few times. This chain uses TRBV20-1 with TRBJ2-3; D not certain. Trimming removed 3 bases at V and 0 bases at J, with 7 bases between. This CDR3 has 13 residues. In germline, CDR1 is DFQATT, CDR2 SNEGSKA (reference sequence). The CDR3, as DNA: TGCAGTGCTAGGGGTTTTAGCACAGATACGCAGTATTTT. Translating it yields CSARGFSTDTQYF.

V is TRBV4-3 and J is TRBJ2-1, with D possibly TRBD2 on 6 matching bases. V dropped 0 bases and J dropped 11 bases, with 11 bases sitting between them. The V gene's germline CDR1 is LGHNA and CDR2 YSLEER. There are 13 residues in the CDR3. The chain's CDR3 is CASSQDLAQQQFF. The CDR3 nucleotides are TGCGCCAGCAGCCAAGATCTAGCGCAACAGCAGTTCTTC.

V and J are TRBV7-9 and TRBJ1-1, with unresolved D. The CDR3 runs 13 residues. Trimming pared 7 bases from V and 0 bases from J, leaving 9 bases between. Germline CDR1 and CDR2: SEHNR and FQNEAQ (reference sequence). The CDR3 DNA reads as TGTGCCAGCACCGGGGAGATGAACACTGAAGCTTTCTTT. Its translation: CASTGEMNTEAFF.

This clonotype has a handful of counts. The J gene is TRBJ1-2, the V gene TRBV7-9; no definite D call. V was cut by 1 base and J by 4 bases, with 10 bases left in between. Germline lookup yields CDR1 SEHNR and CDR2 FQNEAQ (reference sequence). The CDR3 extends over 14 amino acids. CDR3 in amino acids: CASSLEVGRYGYTF. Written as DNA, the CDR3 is TGTGCCAGCAGCTTAGAGGTGGGCCGCTATGGCTACACCTTC.

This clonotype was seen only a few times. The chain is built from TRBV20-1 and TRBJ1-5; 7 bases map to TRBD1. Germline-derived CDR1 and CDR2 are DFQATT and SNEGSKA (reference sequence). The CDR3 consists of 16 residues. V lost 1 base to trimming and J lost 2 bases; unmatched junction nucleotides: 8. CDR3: CSARGEQGIRNQPQHF. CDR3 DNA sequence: TGCAGTGCTAGAGGCGAACAGGGGATACGCAATCAGCCCCAGCATTTT.

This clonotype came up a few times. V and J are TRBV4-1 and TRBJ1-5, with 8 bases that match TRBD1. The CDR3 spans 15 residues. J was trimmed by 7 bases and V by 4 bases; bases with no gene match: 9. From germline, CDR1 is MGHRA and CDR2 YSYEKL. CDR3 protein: CASSPTGGRNQPQHF. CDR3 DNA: TGCGCCAGCAGCCCCACAGGGGGAAGGAACCAGCCCCAGCATTTT.

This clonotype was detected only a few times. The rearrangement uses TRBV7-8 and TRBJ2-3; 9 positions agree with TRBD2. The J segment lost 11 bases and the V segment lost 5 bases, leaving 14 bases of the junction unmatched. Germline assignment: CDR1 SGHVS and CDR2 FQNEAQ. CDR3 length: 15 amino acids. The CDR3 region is CASSPTHHSGGGQYF. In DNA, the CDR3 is TGTGCCAGCAGCCCAACACACCATAGCGGGGGAGGGCAGTATTTT.

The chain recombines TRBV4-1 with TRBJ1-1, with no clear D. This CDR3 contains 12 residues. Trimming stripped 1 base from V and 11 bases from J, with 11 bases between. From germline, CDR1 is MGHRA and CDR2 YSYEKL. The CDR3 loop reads CASSQGGIVAFF. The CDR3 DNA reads TGCGCCAGCAGCCAAGGTGGGATCGTCGCTTTCTTT.

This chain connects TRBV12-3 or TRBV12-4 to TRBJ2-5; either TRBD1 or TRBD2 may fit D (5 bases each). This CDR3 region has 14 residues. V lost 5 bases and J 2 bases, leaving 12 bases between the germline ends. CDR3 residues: CASSGGAGQETQYF. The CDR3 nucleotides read TGTGCCAGCAGTGGGGGAGCTGGTCAAGAGACCCAGTACTTC.

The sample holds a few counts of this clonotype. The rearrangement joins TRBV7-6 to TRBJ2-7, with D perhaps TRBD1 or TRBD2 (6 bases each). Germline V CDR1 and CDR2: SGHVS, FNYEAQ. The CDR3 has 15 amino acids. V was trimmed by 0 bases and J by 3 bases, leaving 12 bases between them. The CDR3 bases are TGTGCCAGCAGCTTAGCCCAGGGGACTCTCTACGAGCAGTACTTC. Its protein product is CASSLAQGTLYEQYF.

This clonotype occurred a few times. In nucleotides, the CDR3 is TGTGCCAGCAGCCAACCCGATCCCAATCCTGAAGCTTTCTTT. Translated, it gives CASSQPDPNPEAFF. The gene calls are TRBV3-1 and TRBJ1-1; D is ambiguous. Trimming left V 2 bases short and J 6 bases short, with 13 bases between. This CDR3 contains 14 residues. Per germline, CDR1 LGHDT and CDR2 YNNKEL (reference sequence).

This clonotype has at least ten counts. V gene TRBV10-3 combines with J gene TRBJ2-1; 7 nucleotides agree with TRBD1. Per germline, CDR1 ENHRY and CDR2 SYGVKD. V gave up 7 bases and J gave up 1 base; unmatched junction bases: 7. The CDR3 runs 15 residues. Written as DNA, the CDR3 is TGTGCCATCACCGAGGGCAGGGGGTCCTACAATGAGCAGTTCTTC. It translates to CAITEGRGSYNEQFF.

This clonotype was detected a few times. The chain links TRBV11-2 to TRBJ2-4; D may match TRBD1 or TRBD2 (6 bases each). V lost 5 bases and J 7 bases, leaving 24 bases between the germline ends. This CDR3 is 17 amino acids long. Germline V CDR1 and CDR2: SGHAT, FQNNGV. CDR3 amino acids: CASSPLRGQLIGNIQYF. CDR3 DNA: TGTGCCAGCAGCCCCCTCCGGGGGCAGCTAATTGGGAACATTCAGTACTTC.

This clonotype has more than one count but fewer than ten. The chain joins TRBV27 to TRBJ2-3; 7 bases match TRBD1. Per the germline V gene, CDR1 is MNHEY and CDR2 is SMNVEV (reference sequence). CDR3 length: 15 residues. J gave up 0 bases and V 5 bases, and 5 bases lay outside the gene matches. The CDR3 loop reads CASSRTGLSTDTQYF. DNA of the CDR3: TGTGCCAGCAGTCGGACAGGCCTCAGCACAGATACGCAGTATTTT.

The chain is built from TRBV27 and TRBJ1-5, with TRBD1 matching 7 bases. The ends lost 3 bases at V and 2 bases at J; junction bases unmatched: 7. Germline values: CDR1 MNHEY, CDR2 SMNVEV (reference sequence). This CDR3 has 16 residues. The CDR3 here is CASSFFPGGGNQPQHF. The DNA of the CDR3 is TGTGCCAGCAGTTTCTTCCCAGGGGGAGGCAATCAGCCCCAGCATTTT.

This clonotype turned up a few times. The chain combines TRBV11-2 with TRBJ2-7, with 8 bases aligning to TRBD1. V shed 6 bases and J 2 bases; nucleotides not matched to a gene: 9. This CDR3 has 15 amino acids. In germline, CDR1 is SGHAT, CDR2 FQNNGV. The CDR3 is CASRTSQGGAYEQYF. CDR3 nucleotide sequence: TGTGCCAGCAGAACTTCACAGGGGGGAGCCTACGAGCAGTACTTC.

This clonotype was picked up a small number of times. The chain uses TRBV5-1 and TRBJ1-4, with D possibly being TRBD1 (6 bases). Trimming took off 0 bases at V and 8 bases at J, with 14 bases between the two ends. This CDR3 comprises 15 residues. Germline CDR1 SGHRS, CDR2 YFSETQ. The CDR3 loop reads CASSLGEDRREKLFF. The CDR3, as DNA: TGCGCCAGCAGCTTGGGGGAGGACAGACGGGAAAAACTGTTTTTT.

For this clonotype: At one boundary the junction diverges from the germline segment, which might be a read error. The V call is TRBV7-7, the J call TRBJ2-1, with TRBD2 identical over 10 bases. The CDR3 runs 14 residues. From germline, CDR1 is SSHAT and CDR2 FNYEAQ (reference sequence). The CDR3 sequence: CASSISGRTNEQFF. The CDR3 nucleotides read TGTGCTAGCAGCATTAGCGGGAGGACGAATGAGCAGTTCTTC.

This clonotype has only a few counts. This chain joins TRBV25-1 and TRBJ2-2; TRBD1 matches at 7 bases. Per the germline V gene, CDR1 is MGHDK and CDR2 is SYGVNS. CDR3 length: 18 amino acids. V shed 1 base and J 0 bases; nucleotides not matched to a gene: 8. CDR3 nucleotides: TGTGCCAGCAGTGAATCTACTAACAGGGGAGCGAACACCGGGGAGCTGTTTTTT. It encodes CASSESTNRGANTGELFF.

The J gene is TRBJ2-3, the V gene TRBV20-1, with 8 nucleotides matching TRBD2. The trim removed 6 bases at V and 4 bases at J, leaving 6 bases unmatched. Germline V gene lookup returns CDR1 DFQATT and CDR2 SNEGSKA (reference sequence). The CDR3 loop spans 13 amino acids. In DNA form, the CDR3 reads TGCAGTGCCGGGGGGGTGGGGGCAGATACGCAGTATTTT. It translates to CSAGGVGADTQYF.

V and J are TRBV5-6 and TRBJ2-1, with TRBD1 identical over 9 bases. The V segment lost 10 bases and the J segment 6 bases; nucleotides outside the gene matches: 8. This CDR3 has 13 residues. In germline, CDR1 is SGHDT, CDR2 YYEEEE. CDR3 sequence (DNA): TGTGCCGTAGAGACAGGGGGTGGCAATGAGCAGTTCTTC. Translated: CAVETGGGNEQFF.

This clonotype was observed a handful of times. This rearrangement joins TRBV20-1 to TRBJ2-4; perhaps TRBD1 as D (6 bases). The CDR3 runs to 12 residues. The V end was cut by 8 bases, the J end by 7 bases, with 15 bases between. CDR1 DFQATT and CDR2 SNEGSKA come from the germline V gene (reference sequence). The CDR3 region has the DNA TGCAGTTCTTCAACAGGGATCAACATTCAGTACTTC. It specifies CSSSTGINIQYF.

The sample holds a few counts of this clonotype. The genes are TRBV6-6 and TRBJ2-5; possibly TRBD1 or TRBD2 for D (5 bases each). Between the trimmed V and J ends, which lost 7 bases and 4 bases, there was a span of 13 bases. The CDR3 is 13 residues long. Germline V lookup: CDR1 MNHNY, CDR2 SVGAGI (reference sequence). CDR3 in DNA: TGTGCCAGCACCGCTCGGGGCCTAGAGACCCAGTACTTC. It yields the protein CASTARGLETQYF.

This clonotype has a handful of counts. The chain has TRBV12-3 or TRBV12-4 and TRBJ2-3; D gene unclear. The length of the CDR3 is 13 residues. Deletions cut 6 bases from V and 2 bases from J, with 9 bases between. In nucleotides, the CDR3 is TGTGCCAGCAGAGGCCCTTCCACAGATACGCAGTATTTT. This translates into CASRGPSTDTQYF.

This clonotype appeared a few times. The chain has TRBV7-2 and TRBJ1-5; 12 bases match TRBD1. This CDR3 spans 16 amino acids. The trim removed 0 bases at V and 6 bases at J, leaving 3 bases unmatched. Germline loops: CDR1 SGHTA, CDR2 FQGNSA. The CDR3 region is CASSLAGTGGFQPQHF. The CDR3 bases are TGTGCCAGCAGCTTAGCCGGGACAGGGGGCTTTCAGCCCCAGCATTTT.

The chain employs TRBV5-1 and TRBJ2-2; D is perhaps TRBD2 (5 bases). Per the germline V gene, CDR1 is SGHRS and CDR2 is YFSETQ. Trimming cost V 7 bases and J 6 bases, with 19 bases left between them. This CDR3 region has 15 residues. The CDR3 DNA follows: TGCGCCAGCTTACGAGGGATCGCTCGCCCCGGGGAGCTGTTTTTT. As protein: CASLRGIARPGELFF.

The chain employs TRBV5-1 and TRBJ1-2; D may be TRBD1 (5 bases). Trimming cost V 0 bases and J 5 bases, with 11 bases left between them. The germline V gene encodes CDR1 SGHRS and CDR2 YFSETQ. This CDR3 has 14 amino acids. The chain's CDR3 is CASSLEGTLYGYTF. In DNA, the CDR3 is TGCGCCAGCAGCTTGGAAGGGACCCTTTATGGCTACACCTTC.